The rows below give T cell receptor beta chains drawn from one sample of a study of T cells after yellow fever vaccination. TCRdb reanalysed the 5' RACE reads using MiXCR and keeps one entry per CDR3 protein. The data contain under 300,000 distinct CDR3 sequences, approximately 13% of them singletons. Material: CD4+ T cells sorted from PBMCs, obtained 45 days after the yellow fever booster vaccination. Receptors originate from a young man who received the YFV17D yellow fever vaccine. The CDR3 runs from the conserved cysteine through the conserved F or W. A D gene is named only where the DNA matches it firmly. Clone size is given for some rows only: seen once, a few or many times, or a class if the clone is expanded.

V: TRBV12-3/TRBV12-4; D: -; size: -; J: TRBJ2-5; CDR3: CASSFSYRETQYF; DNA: TGTGCCAGCAGTTTTTCTTACAGAGAGACCCAGTACTTC
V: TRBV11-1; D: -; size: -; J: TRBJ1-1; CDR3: CASSLGKGTEAFF; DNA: TGTGCCAGCAGCTTGGGGAAGGGGACTGAAGCTTTCTTT
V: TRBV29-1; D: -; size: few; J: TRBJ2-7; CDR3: CSVTGSSYEQYF; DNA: TGCAGCGTTACCGGGTCCTCCTACGAGCAGTACTTC
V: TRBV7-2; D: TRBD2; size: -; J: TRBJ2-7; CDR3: CASSESGGDEQYF; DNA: TGTGCCAGCAGCGAAAGCGGGGGCGACGAGCAGTACTTC
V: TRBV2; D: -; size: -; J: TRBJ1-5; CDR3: CASRVTGNQPQHF; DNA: TGTGCCAGCAGAGTAACAGGGAATCAGCCCCAGCATTTT
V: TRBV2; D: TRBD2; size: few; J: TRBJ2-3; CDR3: CASSDRLAGRTDTQYF; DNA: TGTGCCAGCAGTGACAGACTAGCGGGTCGCACAGATACGCAGTATTTT
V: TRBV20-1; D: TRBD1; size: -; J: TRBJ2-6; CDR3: CSAGTGVFPGANVLTF; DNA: TGCAGTGCAGGGACAGGGGTTTTCCCTGGGGCCAACGTCCTGACTTTC
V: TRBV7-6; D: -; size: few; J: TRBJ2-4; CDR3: CASSPVLQGRAKNIQYF; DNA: TGTGCCAGCAGCCCCGTGCTCCAGGGGAGAGCCAAAAACATTCAGTACTTC
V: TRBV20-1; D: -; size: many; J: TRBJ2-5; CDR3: CSAMGETQYF; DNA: TGCAGTGCTATGGGAGAGACCCAGTACTTC
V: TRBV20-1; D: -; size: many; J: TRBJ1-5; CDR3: CSARGRDGNQPQHF; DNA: TGCAGTGCTAGGGGCCGGGACGGCAATCAGCCCCAGCATTTT
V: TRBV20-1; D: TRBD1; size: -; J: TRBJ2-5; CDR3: CSAAKSTGVAETQYF; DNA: TGCAGTGCTGCTAAATCAACAGGGGTTGCAGAGACCCAGTACTTC
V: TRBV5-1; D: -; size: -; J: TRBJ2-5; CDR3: CASGQIQETQYF; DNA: TGCGCCAGCGGGCAGATTCAAGAGACCCAGTACTTC
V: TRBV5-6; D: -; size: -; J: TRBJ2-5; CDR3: CASSPPIYRASGPTETQYF; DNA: TGTGCCAGCAGCCCACCAATCTACAGGGCCTCGGGTCCGACGGAGACCCAGTACTTC
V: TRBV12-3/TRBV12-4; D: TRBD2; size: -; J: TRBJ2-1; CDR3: CASSLSGVYNEQFF; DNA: TGTGCCAGCAGCCTTAGCGGGGTCTACAATGAGCAGTTCTTC
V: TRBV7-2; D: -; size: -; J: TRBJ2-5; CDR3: CATTRGGRGETQYF; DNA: TGTGCCACCACACGAGGGGGGCGCGGAGAGACCCAGTACTTC
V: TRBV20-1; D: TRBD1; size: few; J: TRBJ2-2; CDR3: CSAHPIARDRGTGELFF; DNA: TGCAGTGCGCATCCTATTGCTCGGGACAGGGGAACCGGGGAGCTGTTTTTT
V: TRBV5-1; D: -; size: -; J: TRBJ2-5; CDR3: CASSRGPETQYF; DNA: TGCGCCAGCAGCAGGGGCCCAGAGACCCAGTACTTC
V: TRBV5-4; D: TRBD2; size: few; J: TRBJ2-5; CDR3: CASSLGLAEGQETQYF; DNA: TGTGCCAGCAGCTTGGGACTAGCCGAGGGCCAAGAGACCCAGTACTTC
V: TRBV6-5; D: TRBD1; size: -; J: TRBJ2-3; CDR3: CASSTRRDRGDTQYF; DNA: TGTGCCAGCAGTACCCGCCGGGACAGGGGTGATACGCAGTATTTT
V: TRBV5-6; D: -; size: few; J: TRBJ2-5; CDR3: CASSHTTARAETQYF; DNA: TGTGCCAGCAGCCATACGACAGCCCGGGCGGAGACCCAGTACTTC
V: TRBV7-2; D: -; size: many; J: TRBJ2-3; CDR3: CASSLDYGADTQYF; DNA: TGTGCCAGCAGCTTAGATTACGGCGCAGATACGCAGTATTTT
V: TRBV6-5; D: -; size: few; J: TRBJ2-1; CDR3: CASSYSRWNEQFF; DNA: TGTGCCAGCAGTTACAGTAGGTGGAATGAGCAGTTCTTC
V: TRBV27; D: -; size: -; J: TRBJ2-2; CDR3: CASSLSFPGKSGELFF; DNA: TGTGCCAGCAGTTTATCTTTTCCAGGGAAGTCCGGGGAGCTGTTTTTT
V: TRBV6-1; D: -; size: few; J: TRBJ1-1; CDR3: CASRLTGPNTEAFF; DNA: TGTGCCAGCAGACTGACAGGACCGAACACTGAAGCTTTCTTT
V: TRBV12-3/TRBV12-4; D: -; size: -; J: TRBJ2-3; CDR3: CASKVGRNTDTQYF; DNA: TGTGCCAGCAAGGTCGGAAGAAACACAGATACGCAGTATTTT
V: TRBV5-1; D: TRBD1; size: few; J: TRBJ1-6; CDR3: CASSAGTGSYSPLHF; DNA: TGCGCCAGCAGCGCCGGGACAGGATCTTATTCACCCCTCCACTTT
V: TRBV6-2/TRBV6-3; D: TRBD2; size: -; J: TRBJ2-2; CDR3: CASSLLAGDFTGELFF; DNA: TGTGCCAGCAGCCTACTAGCGGGAGATTTCACCGGGGAGCTGTTTTTT
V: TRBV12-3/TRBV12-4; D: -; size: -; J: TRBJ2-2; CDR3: CASSLRSNTGELFF; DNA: TGTGCCAGCAGTTTGAGGAGTAACACCGGGGAGCTGTTTTTT
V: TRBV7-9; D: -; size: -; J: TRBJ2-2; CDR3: CASSLASATGELFF; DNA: TGTGCCAGCAGCTTAGCTTCAGCCACCGGGGAGCTGTTTTTT
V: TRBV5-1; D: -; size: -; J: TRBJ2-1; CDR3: CASSAEYHEQFF; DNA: TGCGCCAGCAGCGCCGAGTACCATGAGCAGTTCTTC
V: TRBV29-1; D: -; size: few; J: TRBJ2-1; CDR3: CSVVDPRSEEQFF; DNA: TGCAGCGTTGTAGACCCCCGGTCAGAGGAGCAGTTCTTC
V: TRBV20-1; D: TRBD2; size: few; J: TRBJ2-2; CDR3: CSAPPWGEGNTGELFF; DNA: TGCAGTGCCCCCCCATGGGGGGAGGGGAACACCGGGGAGCTGTTTTTT
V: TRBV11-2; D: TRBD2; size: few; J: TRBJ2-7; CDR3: CASSLVSGLAGGYYEQYF; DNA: TGTGCCAGCAGCTTAGTGAGTGGACTAGCGGGAGGGTATTACGAGCAGTACTTC
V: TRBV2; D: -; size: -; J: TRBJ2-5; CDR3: CASSRKTQYF; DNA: TGTGCCAGCAGCAGGAAGACCCAGTACTTC
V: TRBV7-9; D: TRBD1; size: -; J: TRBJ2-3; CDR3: CASSYRQGGTDTQYF; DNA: TGTGCCAGCAGCTATAGACAGGGGGGCACAGATACGCAGTATTTT
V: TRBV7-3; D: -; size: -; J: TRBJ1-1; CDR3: CASSLLGAGTEAFF; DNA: TGTGCCAGCAGCTTACTGGGGGCTGGCACTGAAGCTTTCTTT
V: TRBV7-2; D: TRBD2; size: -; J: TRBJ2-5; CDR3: CASSPNGRLAGDRQYF; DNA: TGTGCCAGCAGCCCCAACGGACGACTAGCGGGAGACCGCCAGTACTTC
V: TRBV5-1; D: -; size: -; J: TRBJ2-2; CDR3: CASSLGLEGELFF; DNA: TGCGCCAGCAGCCTAGGACTTGAGGGGGAGCTGTTTTTT
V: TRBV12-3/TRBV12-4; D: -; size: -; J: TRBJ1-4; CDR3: CASSLSREKLFF; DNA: TGTGCCAGCAGTCTCTCCAGGGAAAAACTGTTTTTT
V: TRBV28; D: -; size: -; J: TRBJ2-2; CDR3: CASSSLNTGTGELFF; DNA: TGTGCCAGCAGTTCCCTTAATACAGGCACCGGGGAGCTGTTTTTT
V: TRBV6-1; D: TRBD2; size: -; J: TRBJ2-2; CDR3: CASRRTSGHGTGELFF; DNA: TGTGCCAGCAGAAGGACTAGCGGGCACGGGACCGGGGAGCTGTTTTTT
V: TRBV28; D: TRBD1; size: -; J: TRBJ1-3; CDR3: CASSSPWGTGGNTIYF; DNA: TGTGCCAGCAGTTCCCCATGGGGGACAGGGGGAAACACCATATATTTT
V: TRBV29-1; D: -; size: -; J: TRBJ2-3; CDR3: CSALHRGRAASNGDTQYF; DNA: TGCAGCGCTTTACACCGGGGCAGGGCTGCTTCAAATGGGGATACGCAGTATTTT
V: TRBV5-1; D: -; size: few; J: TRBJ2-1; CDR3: CASNSGSYNEQFF; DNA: TGCGCCAGCAACAGCGGTTCCTACAATGAGCAGTTCTTC
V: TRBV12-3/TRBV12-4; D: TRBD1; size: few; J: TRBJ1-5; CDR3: CASSRGDRDYQPQHF; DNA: TGTGCCAGCAGTAGGGGGGACAGGGACTATCAGCCCCAGCATTTT
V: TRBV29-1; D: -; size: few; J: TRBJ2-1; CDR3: CSATELEQFF; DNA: TGCAGCGCCACTGAACTAGAGCAGTTCTTC
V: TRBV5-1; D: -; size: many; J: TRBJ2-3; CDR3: CASSYQGRDTQYF; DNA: TGCGCCAGCAGCTACCAGGGTCGCGATACGCAGTATTTT
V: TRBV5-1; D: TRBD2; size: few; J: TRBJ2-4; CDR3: CASSTGTSDLAKNIQYF; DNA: TGCGCCAGCAGCACCGGGACTAGCGATCTAGCCAAAAACATTCAGTACTTC
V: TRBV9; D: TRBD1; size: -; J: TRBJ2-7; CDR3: CASSGNSGTGGEQYF; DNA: TGTGCCAGCAGCGGAAACTCCGGGACAGGGGGCGAGCAGTACTTC
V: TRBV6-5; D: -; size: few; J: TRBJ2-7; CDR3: CASSYGRGATYEQYF; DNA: TGTGCCAGCAGTTACGGCAGGGGAGCGACCTACGAGCAGTACTTC
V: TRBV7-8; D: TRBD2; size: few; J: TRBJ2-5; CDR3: CASSLARGARGETQYF; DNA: TGTGCCAGCAGCTTAGCGCGGGGGGCACGCGGCGAGACCCAGTACTTC
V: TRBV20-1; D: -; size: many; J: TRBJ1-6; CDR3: CSAGVGLNSPLHF; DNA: TGCAGTGCTGGGGTAGGGTTAAATTCACCCCTCCACTTT
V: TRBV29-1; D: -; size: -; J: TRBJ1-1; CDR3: CSVESVEKIYTEAFF; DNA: TGCAGCGTTGAATCAGTGGAGAAGATATACACTGAAGCTTTCTTT
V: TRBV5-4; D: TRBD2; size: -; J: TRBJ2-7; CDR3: CASSPPPLAGAIYEQYF; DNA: TGTGCCAGCAGCCCGCCACCACTAGCGGGAGCTATCTACGAGCAGTACTTC
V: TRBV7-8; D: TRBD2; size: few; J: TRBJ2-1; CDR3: CASSPLEGWEGLYNEQFF; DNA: TGTGCCAGCAGCCCCCTTGAGGGTTGGGAGGGTCTCTACAATGAGCAGTTCTTC
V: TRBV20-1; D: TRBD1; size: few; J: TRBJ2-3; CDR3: CSALQGASTDTQYF; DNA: TGCAGTGCTCTACAGGGGGCTAGCACAGATACGCAGTATTTT
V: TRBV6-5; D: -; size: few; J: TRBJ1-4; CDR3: CASSPGEKLFF; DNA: TGTGCCAGCAGTCCAGGGGAAAAACTGTTTTTT
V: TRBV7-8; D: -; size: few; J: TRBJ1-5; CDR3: CASSFDGQPNQPQHF; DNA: TGTGCCAGCAGCTTCGACGGACAGCCAAATCAGCCCCAGCATTTT